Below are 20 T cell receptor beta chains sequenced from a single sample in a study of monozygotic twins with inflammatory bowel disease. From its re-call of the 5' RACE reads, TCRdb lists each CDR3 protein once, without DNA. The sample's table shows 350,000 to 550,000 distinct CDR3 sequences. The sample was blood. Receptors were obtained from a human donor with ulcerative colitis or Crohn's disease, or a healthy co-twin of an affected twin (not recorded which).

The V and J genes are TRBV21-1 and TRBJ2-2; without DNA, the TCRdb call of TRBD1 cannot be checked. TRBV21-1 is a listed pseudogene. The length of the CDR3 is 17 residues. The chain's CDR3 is CASSEGRGAANTGELFF.

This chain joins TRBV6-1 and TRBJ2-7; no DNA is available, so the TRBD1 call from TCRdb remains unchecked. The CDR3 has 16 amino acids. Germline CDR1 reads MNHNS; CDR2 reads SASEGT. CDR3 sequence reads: CASSLRYRGTSYEQYF.

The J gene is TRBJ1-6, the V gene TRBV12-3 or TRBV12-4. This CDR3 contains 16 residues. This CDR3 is CASSLSLGTRNSPLHF.

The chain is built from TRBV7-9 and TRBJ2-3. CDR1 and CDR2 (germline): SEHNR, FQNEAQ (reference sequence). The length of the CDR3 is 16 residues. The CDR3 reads CASSLLTATSTDTQYF.

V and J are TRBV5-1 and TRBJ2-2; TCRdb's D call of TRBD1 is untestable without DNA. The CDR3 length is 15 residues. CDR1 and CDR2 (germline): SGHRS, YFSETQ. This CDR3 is CASMRGGTDTGELFF.

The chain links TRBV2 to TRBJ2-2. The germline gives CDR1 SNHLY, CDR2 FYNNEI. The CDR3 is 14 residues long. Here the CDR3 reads CASSERGNTGELFF. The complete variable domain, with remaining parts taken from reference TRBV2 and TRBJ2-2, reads EPEVTQTPSHQVTQMGQEVILRCVPISNHLYFYWYRQILGQKVEFLVSFYNNEISEKSEIFDDQFSVERPDGSNFTLKIRSTKLEDSAMYFCASSERGNTGELFFGEGSRLTVL.

The CDR3 is CASSPGQVGYTF. This chain links TRBV5-6 with TRBJ1-2; TCRdb indicates TRBD1, and absent DNA this call remains unverified. Germline-derived CDR1 and CDR2 are SGHDT and YYEEEE. This CDR3 is 12 amino acids long.

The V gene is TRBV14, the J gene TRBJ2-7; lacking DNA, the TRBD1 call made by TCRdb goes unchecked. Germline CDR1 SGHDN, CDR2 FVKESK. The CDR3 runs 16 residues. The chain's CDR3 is CASSQVTGGRGHEQYF.

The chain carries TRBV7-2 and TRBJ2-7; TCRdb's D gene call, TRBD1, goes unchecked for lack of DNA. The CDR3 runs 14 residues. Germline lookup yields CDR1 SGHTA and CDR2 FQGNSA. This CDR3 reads CASSFGGKVYEQYF.

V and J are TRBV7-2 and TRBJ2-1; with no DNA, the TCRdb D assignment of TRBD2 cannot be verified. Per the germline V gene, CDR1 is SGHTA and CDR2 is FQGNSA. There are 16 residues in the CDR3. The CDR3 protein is CASSRAGSGGYNEQFF.

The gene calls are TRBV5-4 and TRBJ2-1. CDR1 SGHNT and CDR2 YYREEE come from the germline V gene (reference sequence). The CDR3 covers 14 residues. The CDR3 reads CASSLKTYDNEQFF.

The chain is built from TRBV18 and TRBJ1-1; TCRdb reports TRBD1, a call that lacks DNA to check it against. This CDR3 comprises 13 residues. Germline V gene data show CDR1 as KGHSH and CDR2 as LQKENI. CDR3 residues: CASSPPDRAEAFF.

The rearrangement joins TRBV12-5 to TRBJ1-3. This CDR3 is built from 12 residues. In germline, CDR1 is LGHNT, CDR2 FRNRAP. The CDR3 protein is CASGLNINTIYF.

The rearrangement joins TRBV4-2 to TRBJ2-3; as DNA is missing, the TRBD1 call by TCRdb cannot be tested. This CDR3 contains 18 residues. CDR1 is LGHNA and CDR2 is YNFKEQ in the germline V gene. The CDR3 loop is CASSQLPTGAGVTDTQYF.

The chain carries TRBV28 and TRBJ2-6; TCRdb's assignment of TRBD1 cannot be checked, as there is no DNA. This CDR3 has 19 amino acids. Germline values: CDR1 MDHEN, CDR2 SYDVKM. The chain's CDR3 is CASSSPGQGERSGANVLTF. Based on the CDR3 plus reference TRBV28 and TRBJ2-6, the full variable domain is DVKVTQSSRYLVKRTGEKVFLECVQDMDHENMFWYRQDPGLGLRLIYFSYDVKMKEKGDIPEGYSVSREKKERFSLILESASTNQTSMYLCASSSPGQGERSGANVLTFGAGSRLTVL.

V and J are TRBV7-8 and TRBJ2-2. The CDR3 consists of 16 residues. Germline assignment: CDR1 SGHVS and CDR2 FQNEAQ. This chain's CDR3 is CASSPTAGMNTGELFF. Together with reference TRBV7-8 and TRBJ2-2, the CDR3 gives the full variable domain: GAGVSQSPRYKVAKRGQDVALRCDPISGHVSLFWYQQALGQGPEFLTYFQNEAQLDKSGLPSDRFFAERPEGSVSTLKIQRTQQEDSAVYLCASSPTAGMNTGELFFGEGSRLTVL.

The CDR3: CSVRQGTYNEQFF. The chain is built from TRBV29-1 and TRBJ2-1; TCRdb gives TRBD1 as the D gene, but with no DNA this cannot be confirmed. The length of the CDR3 is 13 residues. Looked up from germline, CDR1 is SQVTM and CDR2 is ANQGSEA.

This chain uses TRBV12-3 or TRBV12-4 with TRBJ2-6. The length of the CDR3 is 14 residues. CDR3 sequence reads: CASSFGSGANVLTF.

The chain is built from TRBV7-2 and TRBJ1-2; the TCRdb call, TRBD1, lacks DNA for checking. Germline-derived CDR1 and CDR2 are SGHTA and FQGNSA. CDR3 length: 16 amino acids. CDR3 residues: CASSLDTGRWMRGYTF.

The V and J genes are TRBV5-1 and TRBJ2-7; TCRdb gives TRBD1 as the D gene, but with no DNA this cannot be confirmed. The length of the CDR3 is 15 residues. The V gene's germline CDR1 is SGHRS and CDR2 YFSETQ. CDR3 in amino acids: CASSFRGQGDHEQYF.